The source of this T cell receptor beta chain is a study of metastatic and nonmetastatic thyroid tumors. General study points: Within blood and tumor, benign nodules reportedly had significantly lower TCR beta diversity than malignant thyroid tumors did.

This clone was recorded a few times. Its antigen is as yet unknown. Patients had received no treatment of any kind before thyroid surgery. TCRdb re-analyzed the PCR reads using MiXCR. The table shows around 15,000 clones, with approximately 35% occurring only once. The source material was tumor tissue. The TCR was taken from a male donor with papillary thyroid cancer or a benign thyroid nodule (not recorded which). Some clones in this sample may be carry-over from other donors' samples.

CDR3 region: CASSPWTDQMNTEAFF. For the CDR3, the DNA is TGTGCCAGCAGCCCATGGACAGATCAAATGAACACTGAAGCTTTCTTT. This chain links TRBV28 with TRBJ1-1; possibly TRBD1 for D (6 bases). Germline CDR1 MDHEN, CDR2 SYDVKM. Trimming left V 6 bases short and J 0 bases short, with 17 bases between. CDR3 length: 16 residues.